This T cell receptor beta chain was captured by sequencing in a study of Graves' ophthalmopathy and Graves' hyperthyroidism. A duration under 3 months, NOSPECS ≥4, CAS ≥3 and moderate-to-severe activity characterized the donors with ophthalmopathy. Certain patients, namely those with other autoimmune diseases, uncontrolled infections, pregnancy or lactation, were excluded. Out of about 9.6 ml of fresh peripheral blood, PBMCs were obtained. Comment on this clonotype: No antigen is known for it.

Germline values: CDR1 SNHLY, CDR2 FYNNEI. The V gene lost 8 bases and the J gene lost 8 bases, with 21 bases spanning the gap. The CDR3 has 14 amino acids. Overall study findings and caveats: Sensitivity reached 87.88% and specificity 81.08% for a 13-signature model separating ophthalmopathy from stable hyperthyroidism.

Amplification of TCR beta CDR3 regions used RNA transcripts. RT-PCR with HTBI primers came first, then second-round multiplex PCR. TCRdb reprocessed the multiplex PCR reads with MiXCR, giving one entry per CDR3 protein. Of 200,000 to 300,000 distinct CDR3 sequences detected, about 47% appear once; the ten largest clones hold around 47%. This chain connects TRBV2 to TRBJ1-2; TRBD1 is a possible D gene (5 bases). This clonotype was obtained from an adult man with Graves' ophthalmopathy. Material for sequencing was peripheral blood. The CDR3 DNA reads as TGTGCCAGCGCGAGCGGGACTGCACTGCGGGGCTACACCTTC. Encoded protein: CASASGTALRGYTF. Full variable domain (rest looked up from reference TRBV2 and TRBJ1-2): EPEVTQTPSHQVTQMGQEVILRCVPISNHLYFYWYRQILGQKVEFLVSFYNNEISEKSEIFDDQFSVERPDGSNFTLKIRSTKLEDSAMYFCASASGTALRGYTFGSGTRLTVV.